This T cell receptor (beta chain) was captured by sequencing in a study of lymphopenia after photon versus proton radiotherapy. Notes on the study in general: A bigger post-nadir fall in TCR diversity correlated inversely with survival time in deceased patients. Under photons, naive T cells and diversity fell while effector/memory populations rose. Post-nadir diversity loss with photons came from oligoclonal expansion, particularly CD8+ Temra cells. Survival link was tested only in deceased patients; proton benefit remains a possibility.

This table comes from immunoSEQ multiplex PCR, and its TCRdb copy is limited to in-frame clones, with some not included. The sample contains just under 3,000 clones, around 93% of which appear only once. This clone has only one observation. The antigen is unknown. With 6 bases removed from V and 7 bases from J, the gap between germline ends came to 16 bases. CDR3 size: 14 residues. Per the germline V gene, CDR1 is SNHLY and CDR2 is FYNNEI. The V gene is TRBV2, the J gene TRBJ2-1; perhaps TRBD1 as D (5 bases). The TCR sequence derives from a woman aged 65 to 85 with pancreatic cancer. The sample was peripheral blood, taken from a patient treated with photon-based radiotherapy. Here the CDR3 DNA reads TGTGCCAGCAGCGACCATAACTCAGGGAATGAGCAGTTCTTC. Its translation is CASSDHNSGNEQFF. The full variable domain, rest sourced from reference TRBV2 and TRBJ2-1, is EPEVTQTPSHQVTQMGQEVILRCVPISNHLYFYWYRQILGQKVEFLVSFYNNEISEKSEIFDDQFSVERPDGSNFTLKIRSTKLEDSAMYFCASSDHNSGNEQFFGPGTRLTVL.